This T cell receptor beta chain came from a study of post-analysis software for immune sequencing data. Study findings and constraints: Five or six TRBV segments were significantly more frequent in patients than in controls. TRBV5-6, TRBV5-1 and TRBV20-1 were among these segments.

CDR1 and CDR2 (germline): ENHRY, SYGVKD. Trimming removed 6 bases from V and 0 bases from J; junction bases left unmatched: 17. This CDR3 is built from 19 residues. Unique molecular identifiers were present in the TCR beta cDNA libraries. MiXCR, applied by TCRdb to the PCR reads, yields one record per CDR3 protein. The sample lists 750,000 to 950,000 distinct CDR3 sequences; 53% were seen once. To note about this clonotype: Its antigen remains unknown.

The chain employs TRBV10-3 and TRBJ2-1; 7 positions match TRBD2. The sequenced sample was blood. The TCR was taken from a girl aged 5-17 years with multiple sclerosis. CDR3 nucleotide sequence: TGTGCCATCAGACCGGGGGGTCGTCCACCAATTAGCTCCTACAATGAGCAGTTCTTC. It codes for CAIRPGGRPPISSYNEQFF.